The following is a T cell receptor beta chain sequence with its context. No cognate antigen has been identified for it. No much larger clonotype is one base removed from it; base qualities were not supplied. This sample was included in a study of shared clonotypes between healthy human individuals (TCRdb year 2020). Study-level background: A few men and a couple of women, aged 18 to 49 years, made up the cohort. For each donor, three plates each were used for CD4 naive and CD4 memory, two plates were used for CD8 naive, and one plate was used for CD8 memory. The study deeply sequenced blood TCR repertoires of five healthy adults to estimate repertoire size and the extent of clonotype sharing between individuals. Different laboratories and diverse techniques were used to prepare libraries and sequence TCR repertoires, to increase sequencing depth and limit assay-specific biases. Each donor's leukapheresis produced roughly between roughly 0.94 and 9.5 billion PBMCs. General study outcomes and caveats: Sampling was restricted to blood, and TCR repertoires in tissue are likely to differ from TCR repertoires in blood. Naive subsets generally had larger estimated clonotype richness than memory subsets. Compared with non-shared clonotypes, clonotypes shared by all four sorted-subset donors had higher generation probabilities. Pairwise subsampling indicated that sequencing depth was expected to affect the degree of clonotype sharing among donors. Even with the large sequencing depth, rarefaction of the sorted-subset datasets indicated that sequencing was incomplete. About 5% of naive CD4, 3.5% of naive CD8, about 2.1% of memory CD4, and around 0.4% of memory CD8 clonotypes were shared across a few donors. The genetic and exposure-history diversity represented was limited by the small number of donors.

For the CD8 naive samples, CD45RO-negative cells were positively selected for CCR7, yielding a CD45RA+CCR7+ population from which TemRA cells were excluded. Healthy HIV-negative adults with no recently reported acute infections or vaccinations were included as donors. Every donor was a Caucasian adult living in Nashville, Tennessee, USA. Blood was collected by leukapheresis, and PBMCs were isolated by Ficoll-Histopaque density gradient centrifugation and then cryopreserved in liquid nitrogen vapor phase. Purity and quantity of every magnetically sorted T cell population were checked by analytical flow cytometry. Each sorted fraction had its genomic DNA isolated and then quantified by UV absorbance on a Nanodrop 2000c. Its CDR3 holds 15 amino acids, cysteine through phenylalanine. The entry retains the CDR3 DNA only, 45 bases that are in frame from base 1. Sequences SGHDT (CDR1) and YYEEEE (CDR2) are obtained from the germline V gene. Trimming at the junction amounts to 0 bases on V and 3 bases on J, and the germline ends lie 10 bases apart.

Using the deep immunoSEQ assay, multiplex PCR amplified TCR CDR3 regions from genomic DNA. For each cell subset, the extracted genomic DNA was distributed evenly across all wells of several immunoSEQ 96-well plates, and each plate served as one replicate. For sorted subsets, each replicate PCR was loaded with roughly 200 ng genomic DNA, equivalent to 30,000 or so T cell genomes. The purified libraries were quantified using a Qubit 3.0 fluorometer, sized with a Bioanalyzer 2100, and then quantified again using the KAPA Library Quantification kit. A separate single-read 150-cycle Illumina NextSeq 550 flow cell was used to sequence each immunoSEQ 96-well plate. Under the source paper's analysis protocol: Because the immunoSEQ output included only junctional sequences and no quality scores, the filtering could not be the same as the filtering used for full-length reads. Sequences were annotated with PyIR, a Python wrapper for IgBLAST v1.9, and V/J genes and CDR3 were assigned using IMGT germline references. Reads were filtered out if the reads had weak V/J assignments (E-value above 1e-6), no CDR3, stop codons, out-of-frame junctions, or ambiguous translated residues. V3J clonotypes were defined as sequences sharing an identical inferred V gene, J gene, and CDR3 amino acid sequence. Percentage overlap between repertoires was calculated by dividing the number of shared unique clonotypes by the size of the smaller repertoire. Richness of each repertoire was evaluated using RTK rarefaction, the Chao1 estimator, and Recon v2.1 estimates of unobserved clonotypes. Generation probabilities for all TCRbeta clonotypes obtained by the gDNA method from several donors were computed using OLGA. TCRdb provides this immuneACCESS table in a form limited to in-frame rearrangements. Some clones are lacking; in checked studies, under half of them reflect an unresolved V gene, and why the rest are absent is not known. The V and J calls and clone size are taken from that table; D and trimming were inferred from the DNA. Recorded for this sample are just over 2,000,000 clones; roughly 94% of them occurred a single time. Roughly 1% of the sample belongs to the ten largest clones.

The chain couples TRBV5-6 to TRBJ2-1; the D gene identity is not certain. The TCR comes from a man between 18 and 29 years old in good health. Sequencing was done on a sample of naive CD8+ T cells sorted from blood. The cell subset or site label here, explained by the study, means: CD45RA+CCR7+. The CDR3 here reads CASSLGGLLYNEQFF. Here is the DNA: TGTGCCAGCAGCTTGGGAGGCCTTCTCTACAATGAGCAGTTCTTC.